The 32 T cell receptor delta chains below were found in one sample sequenced in a study of gamma delta lymphoproliferative disorders and STAT genes. The receptor sequences were amplified from genomic DNA of peripheral blood mononuclear cells. TCRdb redid clone calling on the multiplex PCR reads using CATT. Of over 950 delta-chain clones listed, roughly 1.4% are singletons. Sequencing was carried out using blood. The receptors here all came from a human donor in good health.

Note on this clone: It differs at one base from a far larger clone, so likely a read error. Other DNA sequences from this sample encode an identical CDR3 as well. J is TRDJ1 and V is TRDV3; 10 positions agree with TRDD3. The CDR3 loop spans 19 amino acids. The V gene end was trimmed by 1 base and the J gene end by 1 base; junction bases not matched to a gene: 18. The germline gives CDR1 TVYSNPD, CDR2 GDNSRS (reference sequence). The CDR3 bases are TGTGCCTTTAAATTCACCCGAGAGAGGTACTGGGGGATCACCGATAAACTCATCTTT. This codes for CAFKFTRERYWGITDKLIF.

This clone was recorded a few times. Only one base separates this from a far larger clonotype, so it likely reflects a read error. Additional DNA sequences in this sample encode the identical CDR3. The genes are TRDV1 and TRDJ1; TRDD3 matches 9 bases. The germline CDR1 and CDR2 sequences are TSWWSYY and QGS. This CDR3 has 21 residues. The CDR3 loop reads CALGEDDLSPYWGTYTDKLIF. CDR3 sequence (DNA): TGTGCTCTTGGGGAAGATGACCTCTCGCCTTACTGGGGGACCTACACTGATAAACTCATCTTT.

This clone was recorded at least ten times. This is likely an artifact of a read error, given a far larger clone one base away. This sequence joins TRDV2 and TRDJ1; 8 nucleotides line up with TRDD3. Looked up from germline, CDR1 is GEAIGNYY and CDR2 is EKD. The ends lost 5 bases at V and 0 bases at J; junction bases unmatched: 7. This CDR3 has 15 residues. CDR3 in amino acids: CACGSVLGDTDKLIF. The CDR3 DNA sequence: TGTGCCTGTGGCTCTGTACTGGGGGACACCGATAAACTCATCTTT.

As concerns this clone: This DNA's translation differs at residue 14 from TCRdb's protein, which comes from a much larger clone; a read error is likely, and the protein shown is translated from the DNA. The chain employs TRDV2 and TRDJ3; a weak D match, TRDD3 (5 bases). Germline loops: CDR1 GEAIGNYY, CDR2 EKD. The germline V and J ends were trimmed by 0 bases and 2 bases, with 25 bases remaining between them. This CDR3 spans 22 amino acids. Here the CDR3 reads CACDTIRGLPRVGPWDTRQMFF. Written as DNA, the CDR3 is TGTGCCTGTGACACCATCCGGGGGCTCCCCCGAGTAGGCCCCTGGGACACCCGACAGATGTTTTTC.

In the case of this clone: The protein recorded in TCRdb matches a much larger clone and deviates from this DNA's translation at residue 16, suggesting a read error; the protein here is obtained by translating the DNA. The rearrangement uses TRDV2 and TRDJ1, with 12 bases aligning to TRDD3. Germline assignment: CDR1 GEAIGNYY and CDR2 EKD. The CDR3 has 20 amino acids. This CDR3 is CACDPLATGGYNLPTGKLIF. CDR3 DNA: TGTGCCTGTGACCCGCTTGCAACTGGGGGATACAATCTCCCGACCGGTAAACTCATCTTT.

This clone has only a few counts. TCRdb's protein for this DNA is that of a much larger clone and differs from the translation at residue 13, likely a read error; the protein shown is the DNA translation. The chain combines TRDV1 with TRDJ1; 10 bases line up with TRDD3. This CDR3 comprises 20 residues. V lost 4 bases and J lost 2; bases outside the gene matches: 19. Germline V CDR1 and CDR2: TSWWSYY, QGS. CDR3 coding DNA: TGTGCTCTTGGGGTTATACTCTACTGGGGGGATACGAGGGAGACCGATAAACTCATCTTT. It encodes CALGVILYWGDTRETDKLIF.

With regard to this clone: This sequence is one base from a far larger clone and is likely a read error. Other DNA sequences in the sample encode the same CDR3. The chain is built from TRDV2 and TRDJ1; TRDD3 matches at 7 bases. The CDR3 length is 16 residues. Germline V gives CDR1 GEAIGNYY, CDR2 EKD. CDR3 in amino acids: CACEGGGLPCADKLIF. CDR3 in DNA: TGTGCCTGTGAAGGTGGGGGACTACCTTGCGCCGATAAGCTCATCTTT.

Only a few counts were recorded for this clone. A far larger clone is just one base off, so this is likely a read error. Additional DNA sequences in this sample encode the identical CDR3. The chain links TRDV1 to TRDJ1; 10 bases match TRDD3. Germline lookup yields CDR1 TSWWSYY and CDR2 QGS. The CDR3 has 21 amino acids. The CDR3: CALGEGLLRTGGSRGTDKLIF. The CDR3 nucleotides read TGTGCCCTTGGGGAAGGTCTCCTACGTACTGGGGGATCCCGGGGGACCGATAAACTCATCTTT.

This clone is labeled as medium-sized. It differs at one base from a far larger clone, so likely a read error. This specimen includes other DNA sequences encoding the same CDR3. The chain is built from TRDV1 and TRDJ1; 11 bases are shared with TRDD3. Per the germline V gene, CDR1 is TSWWSYY and CDR2 is QGS. The V segment lost 5 bases and the J segment 10 bases; nucleotides outside the gene matches: 18. CDR3 size: 17 residues. CDR3 coding DNA: TGTGCTCTTGGGACTCGCTTACTTATACTGGGGGATAGGGCACTCATCTTT. Amino acid sequence: CALGTRLLILGDRALIF.

This clone is medium-sized. The mismatch at residue 17 between this DNA's translation and the TCRdb protein of a much larger clone likely reflects a read error; the protein shown is translated from the DNA. This sample also contains other DNA sequences that code for the same CDR3. V and J are TRDV2 and TRDJ1; 9 bases agree with TRDD3. The CDR3 length is 23 residues. Losses at the gene ends were 1 base for V and 1 base for J; bases not matched to a gene: 27. CDR1 is GEAIGNYY and CDR2 is EKD in the germline V gene. The CDR3 DNA follows: TGTGCCTGTGACACACGTGGGGCAATTACTGGGGGAGCCAGGCCCCCAAGCACCGATAAACTCATCTTT. Its protein is CACDTRGAITGGARPPSTDKLIF.

This clone was detected only a few times. A far larger clone lies a single base away; this is likely a read error. Other DNA sequences within the sample encode an identical CDR3. The V and J genes are TRDV2 and TRDJ3; tentatively, D is TRDD3 (5 bases). Germline V gene data show CDR1 as GEAIGNYY and CDR2 as EKD. The CDR3 runs 22 residues. Trimming took 1 base from V and 0 from J, leaving 24 bases between them. This CDR3 is CACDTIRGLPRVGSWDTRQMFF. In nucleotides, the CDR3 is TGTGCCTGTGACACTATCCGGGGGCTCCCCCGAGTAGGCTCCTGGGACACCCGACAGATGTTTTTC.

With respect to this clone: TCRdb's listed protein matches a much larger clone and diverges from this DNA's translation at residue 16, likely through a read error; the protein shown comes from the DNA. The chain recombines TRDV1 with TRDJ1; 9 bases are shared with TRDD2. This CDR3 has 20 amino acids. The V gene's germline CDR1 is TSWWSYY and CDR2 QGS. With V trimmed by 4 bases and J by 10 bases, 28 bases remained unmatched. This chain's CDR3 is CALGGPHPSYVGRSYWGLIF. Written as DNA, the CDR3 is TGTGCTCTTGGGGGCCCACATCCTTCCTACGTGGGGAGGTCGTACTGGGGACTCATCTTT.

With regard to this clone: The TCRdb record carries a much larger clone's protein, which differs from this DNA's translation at residue 23; a read error is the likely cause, and the protein listed here is the DNA translation. This rearrangement joins TRDV1 to TRDJ3, with 8 bases that match TRDD3. The CDR3 sequence is 25 residues long. Germline V gene sequence: CDR1 TSWWSYY, CDR2 QGS. The CDR3 sequence is CALGGTYGMGDFIFFGTWDTRQVFF. DNA for the CDR3: TGTGCTCTTGGGGGTACCTACGGAATGGGGGATTTTATCTTTTTTGGGACCTGGGACACCCGACAGGTGTTTTTC.

With regard to this clone: The protein in TCRdb stems from a much larger clone and differs at residue 15 from this DNA's translation, likely a read error; here the protein is translated from the DNA. This chain links TRDV1 with TRDJ1, with D perhaps assigned TRDD2 or TRDD3 (7 bases each). Germline loops: CDR1 TSWWSYY, CDR2 QGS. This CDR3 has 21 residues. V was pared by 2 bases and J by 1 base, with 29 bases between. The CDR3 DNA is TGTGCTCTTGGGGAATTCCTACGGGGTGGCTGGGGGTCCCTGTGCACCGATAAACTCATCTTT. It encodes CALGEFLRGGWGSLCTDKLIF.

Many counts were recorded for this clone. One base separates it from a far larger clone, so it is likely a read error. In the same sample, other DNA sequences code for this CDR3. This rearrangement joins TRDV1 to TRDJ4; D may be TRDD3 (6 bases). CDR1 TSWWSYY and CDR2 QGS come from the germline V gene. The CDR3 totals 20 residues. The V end lost 2 bases, the J end lost 0 bases, and 28 bases lay between the germline ends. CDR3 amino acids: CALGEGWDPPTVLGARPLIF. The CDR3 coding sequence is TGTGCTCTTGGGGAAGGGTGGGATCCTCCCACCGTACTGGGAGCCAGACCCCTGATCTTT.

This clone has only a few counts. TCRdb has a much larger clone's protein, which differs at residue 5 from the translation of this DNA, likely because of a read error; what is shown is the protein translated from the DNA. This chain connects TRDV1 to TRDJ1, with 9 bases aligning to TRDD3. This CDR3 is built from 24 residues. Looked up from germline, CDR1 is TSWWSYY and CDR2 is QGS. The CDR3 region is CALGKLANSYWGTGLPHPTDKLIF. In nucleotides, the CDR3 is TGTGCTCTTGGGAAACTAGCAAACTCGTACTGGGGGACGGGTCTGCCCCACCCGACCGATAAACTCATCTTT.

This clone appeared a few times. This DNA's translation differs at residue 18 from TCRdb's protein, which comes from a much larger clone; a read error is likely, and the protein shown is translated from the DNA. The CDR3 sequence is CACDPLATGGYNLPTDKFIF. CDR3 bases: TGTGCCTGTGACCCGCTTGCAACTGGGGGATACAATCTCCCGACCGATAAATTCATCTTT. The V call is TRDV2, the J call TRDJ1; TRDD3 matches 12 bases. The CDR3 length is 20 residues. Germline CDR1 is GEAIGNYY and CDR2 is EKD.

With respect to this clone: TCRdb has a much larger clone's protein, which differs at residue 4 from the translation of this DNA, likely because of a read error; what is shown is the protein translated from the DNA. Although no V gene was called, TRDJ1 is the J gene; the DNA was not compared with TRDD3, the D call given in the table. The CDR3 spans 15 residues. The CDR3: CALGDPPRQYAKLIF. DNA of the CDR3: TGTGCTCTTGGGGATCCCCCCCGCCAGTACGCCAAACTCATCTTT.

This clone is classed as medium-sized (0.01 to 0.1%). One base separates it from a far larger clone, so it is likely a read error. This chain uses TRDV1 with TRDJ1, with TRDD3 identical over 11 bases. The CDR3 is 17 amino acids. With 5 bases clipped from V and 10 bases from J, the junction kept 18 bases outside the gene matches. Germline V gene data show CDR1 as TSWWSYY and CDR2 as QGS. In DNA, the CDR3 is TGTGCTCTTGGGACTCGCTTGCCTATACTGGGGGATAGGGCACTCATCTTT. Its translation is CALGTRLPILGDRALIF.

This clone was detected a few times. The protein TCRdb lists belongs to a much larger clone and differs from this DNA's translation at residue 7, which points to a read error; the protein shown is made from the DNA. The CDR3 region has the DNA TGTGCTCTTGGGGTTATACACTACTGGGGGGATACGGGGGAGACCGATAAACTCATCTTT. Amino acids: CALGVIHYWGDTGETDKLIF. The rearrangement uses TRDV1 and TRDJ1, with 10 nucleotides matching TRDD3. The CDR3 runs 20 residues. Trimming cost V 4 bases and J 2 bases; bases outside gene matches: 19. Looked up from germline, CDR1 is TSWWSYY and CDR2 is QGS.

By frequency in the sample, this clone is medium-sized. A far larger clone is one base from this, pointing to a likely read error. The chain couples TRDV1 to TRDJ1; 11 bases match TRDD3. There are 17 residues in the CDR3. Germline V gene lookup returns CDR1 TSWWSYY and CDR2 QGS. V lost 5 bases, J lost 13 bases, and 21 bases stayed unmatched. The CDR3 nucleotides are TGTGCTCTTGGGACTCGCTTGCTTATACTGGGGGATAGGGCACCCATCTTT. Translation: CALGTRLLILGDRAPIF.

This clone has only a few counts. With a far larger clone one base away, a read error is the likely cause. This same CDR3 is encoded by further DNA sequences in the sample. The CDR3 nucleotides read TGTGCTCTTGGGGAACTATGGGGGACCCCTTACACCGACAAACTCATCTTT. This translates into CALGELWGTPYTDKLIF. V and J are TRDV1 and TRDJ1, with TRDD3 matching 7 bases. This CDR3 contains 17 residues. Germline CDR1 and CDR2: TSWWSYY and QGS.

This clone has a handful of counts. TCRdb lists the protein of a much larger clone for this DNA, which differs at residues 4 and 17, so this is likely a read error; the protein given here is translated from the DNA itself. The chain links TRDV1 to TRDJ1; 9 bases are a match to TRDD3. Per germline, CDR1 TSWWSYY and CDR2 QGS. The CDR3 spans 22 residues. The CDR3 nucleotides are TGTGCTCTTAGGGAATTGCCCCTTCCCATTCCCCCCATGGGGATACGCAGCGATAAACTCATCTTT. It is translated as CALRELPLPIPPMGIRSDKLIF.

Details on this clone: A far larger clone lies a single base away; this is likely a read error. Additional DNA sequences in this sample encode the identical CDR3. V is TRDV1 and J is TRDJ1; 10 nucleotides align to TRDD3. CDR3 size: 21 residues. CDR1 TSWWSYY and CDR2 QGS come from the germline V gene. The CDR3 DNA sequence: TGTGCTCTCGGGGAAGGTCTCCTACGTACTGGGGGATCCCGGGGGACCGATAAACTCATCTTT. The encoded protein is CALGEGLLRTGGSRGTDKLIF.

This clone was detected only a few times. The J gene is TRDJ1; the V gene was not called; the table's TRDD3 call for D was not verified on the DNA. The CDR3 length is 20 residues. CDR3 region: CASLCLPWGIPLSYTDKLIF. The CDR3 bases are TGTGCTTCATTGTGCCTTCCCTGGGGGATACCCCTATCGTACACCGATAAACTCATCTTT.

This clone was seen only a few times. A far larger clone is a single base away, which makes a read error likely. The gene calls are TRDV2 and TRDJ1; 12 nucleotides agree with TRDD3. CDR1 and CDR2 (germline): GEAIGNYY, EKD. The CDR3 length is 16 residues. V gave up 5 bases and J gave up 1 base; unmatched junction bases: 7. The CDR3 here is CACGSLLGDTTDKLIF. The CDR3 nucleotides are TGTGCCTGTGGCAGTTTACTGGGGGATACCACCGATAAACTCATCTTT.

This clone was counted only a few times. The V call is TRDV2, the J call TRDJ1, with a possible D match to TRDD2 (6 bases). The CDR3 runs 15 residues. V lost 6 bases and J 0 bases, leaving 16 bases between the germline ends. CDR1 and CDR2 from the germline V gene are GEAIGNYY and EKD. The CDR3 here is CACPLLQMDTDKLIF. CDR3 in DNA: TGTGCCTGTCCCCTCCTACAGATGGACACCGATAAACTCATCTTT.

This clone is deemed medium-sized. A far larger clone is off by one base, so a read error is likely. Other DNA sequences within the sample encode an identical CDR3. V is TRDV2 and J is TRDJ1, with 9 positions matching TRDD3. The germline gives CDR1 GEAIGNYY, CDR2 EKD. The trim removed 1 base at V and 0 bases at J, leaving 26 bases unmatched. This CDR3 is built from 23 residues. This chain's CDR3 is CACDTRGAITGGARPPNTDKLIF. The DNA for the CDR3 is TGTGCCTGTGACACACGTGGGGCAATTACTGGGGGAGCCAGGCCCCCGAACACCGATAAACTCATCTTT.

This clone has only a few counts. With only one base between it and a far larger clone, this is likely a read error. The sample contains more than one DNA sequence encoding this CDR3. The chain employs TRDV2 and TRDJ1; 9 bases map to TRDD3. This CDR3 has 15 residues. Germline lookup yields CDR1 GEAIGNYY and CDR2 EKD. The CDR3 is CACDSVLGDTDKLIF. CDR3 in DNA: TGTGCCTGTGACTCTGTACTGGGGGACACCGATAAACTTATCTTT.

By its share, this clone is large. This specimen includes other DNA sequences encoding the same CDR3. The gene calls are TRDV1 and TRDJ1, with 10 bases aligning to TRDD3. The J segment lost 2 bases and the V segment lost 2 bases, leaving 20 bases of the junction unmatched. This CDR3 comprises 21 residues. Germline values: CDR1 TSWWSYY, CDR2 QGS. The CDR3 here is CALGEGLLRTGGSRGTDKLIF. For the CDR3, the DNA is TGTGCTCTTGGGGAAGGTCTCCTACGTACTGGGGGATCCCGGGGGACCGATAAACTCATCTTT.

The sample holds a few counts of this clone. The J gene corresponds to TRDJ1; a V gene call is absent. The CDR3 is 13 amino acids. The CDR3 DNA reads as TGTGCTTCATTGTGCCGCCACACCGATAAACTCATCTTT. It encodes CASLCRHTDKLIF.

Of note for this clone: A far larger clone is a single base away, which makes a read error likely. Other DNA sequences in this specimen translate into the identical CDR3. The genes are TRDV2 and TRDJ1; 12 positions agree with TRDD3. Germline-derived CDR1 and CDR2 are GEAIGNYY and EKD. The length of the CDR3 is 20 residues. The CDR3 loop is CACDPLATGGYNLPTDKLIF. CDR3 nucleotides: TGTGCCTGTGACCCGCTTGCAACTGGGGGATACAATCTCCCGACCGATAAACTCATCTTC.